This T cell receptor beta chain was recorded in a study of T cells in Graves' hyperthyroidism and ophthalmopathy. This clonotype was detected only a few times. Trimming took 1 base from V and 6 from J, leaving 16 bases between them. CDR3 length equals 16 residues. Germline CDR1 is SGHTA and CDR2 is FQGNSA. Amplified TCR beta CDR3 regions came from RNA transcripts. The study used the HTBI primer set for a first-round RT-PCR of the TCR CDR3. Each CDR3 protein gets one entry after TCRdb re-called the multiplex PCR reads with MiXCR. The sample shows nearly 600,000 distinct CDR3 sequences, around 14% of them seen only once.

The chain carries TRBV7-2 and TRBJ2-1; a weak D match, TRBD2 (6 bases). The clonotype comes from a woman younger than 35 with Graves' ophthalmopathy. The sequenced sample was blood. CDR3: CASSLESTTRSNEQFF. For the CDR3, the DNA is TGTGCCAGCAGCTTAGAGTCCACGACTAGAAGCAATGAGCAGTTCTTC.